These 25 T cell receptor beta chains share one sample of origin, sequenced in a study of OX40 agonist ivuxolimab in advanced cancers. The protocol was immunoSEQ multiplex PCR, while the TCRdb copy is restricted to in-frame clones and leaves out a portion. Here the sample spans 70,000 to 100,000 clones, under 90% being singletons. The sample was CD4+ or CD8+ T cells sorted from blood, taken in a trial of the OX40 agonist ivuxolimab. The receptors shown here come from an adult with an advanced solid tumor such as melanoma, head and neck, liver or kidney cancer.

V gene TRBV5-1 combines with J gene TRBJ2-3; 8 bases map to TRBD2. The germline gives CDR1 SGHRS, CDR2 YFSETQ. V dropped 4 bases and J dropped 5; count of bases not matched to a gene: 18. There are 18 residues in the CDR3. CDR3: CASSPTPLAAGVIDTQYF. The CDR3 coding sequence is TGCGCCAGCAGCCCGACACCCTTGGCAGCGGGAGTGATAGATACGCAGTATTTT.

The V call is TRBV18, the J call TRBJ1-1; tentatively, D is TRBD1 (5 bases). Trimming left V 2 bases short and J 1 base short, with 17 bases between. The germline V gene has CDR1 KGHSH and CDR2 LQKENI. The length of the CDR3 is 17 residues. This CDR3 is CASSPTPGPVPNTEAFF. Written as DNA, the CDR3 is TGTGCCAGCTCACCAACCCCGGGACCGGTCCCGAACACTGAAGCTTTCTTT.

The chain is built from TRBV5-5 and TRBJ1-1, with 7 bases that match TRBD1. CDR1 is SGHKS and CDR2 is YYEKEE in the germline V gene (reference sequence). This CDR3 is 13 amino acids long. With 2 bases clipped from V and 3 bases from J, the junction kept 1 base outside the gene matches. CDR3 bases: TGTGCCAGCAGCTTCACAGGGGACACTGAAGCTTTCTTT. It translates to CASSFTGDTEAFF.

This chain uses TRBV11-2 with TRBJ2-3; D is undetermined. This CDR3 has 14 residues. Trimming left V 1 base short and J 3 bases short, with 8 bases between. The germline CDR1 and CDR2 sequences are SGHAT and FQNNGV. For the CDR3, the DNA is TGTGCCAGCAGCTTAGGTCTAGAAACAGATACGCAGTATTTT. The encoded protein is CASSLGLETDTQYF.

This chain joins TRBV6-1 and TRBJ2-3; TRBD2 might be the D (5 bases). The V end was cut by 8 bases, the J end by 4 bases, with 19 bases between. The CDR3 has 15 residues. CDR1 and CDR2 (germline): MNHNS, SASEGT. This chain's CDR3 is CASRSREGWADTQYF. The CDR3 DNA follows: TGTGCCAGCCGTTCCCGGGAAGGGTGGGCAGATACGCAGTATTTT.

The V gene is TRBV10-3, the J gene TRBJ2-7; TRBD1 aligns across 10 bases. CDR1 is ENHRY, CDR2 SYGVKD, per germline. With V trimmed by 3 bases and J by 1 base, 3 bases remained unmatched. This CDR3 is built from 15 residues. CDR3 nucleotide sequence: TGTGCCATCAGTGACCGGGACAGGGGTTCCTACGAGCAGTACTTC. Protein: CAISDRDRGSYEQYF.

Here the CDR3 reads CASSSGVGGEQFF. The DNA for the CDR3 is TGTGCCAGCAGCTCGGGCGTGGGTGGTGAGCAGTTCTTC. The V call is TRBV9, the J call TRBJ2-1; D is unclear. The germline gives CDR1 SGDLS, CDR2 YYNGEE. The CDR3 consists of 13 residues. V lost 4 bases and J lost 9, with 14 bases in between.

This chain uses TRBV7-8 with TRBJ2-3; 8 bases are a match to TRBD2. J lost 1 base, V lost 5 bases, and 5 bases had no gene match. The CDR3 has 15 residues. Looked up from germline, CDR1 is SGHVS and CDR2 is FQNEAQ. The DNA of the CDR3 is TGTGCCAGCAGCCCTCGGGGACTAGGCACAGATACGCAGTATTTT. This gives the protein CASSPRGLGTDTQYF. Variable domain in full (rest from reference TRBV7-8 and TRBJ2-3): GAGVSQSPRYKVAKRGQDVALRCDPISGHVSLFWYQQALGQGPEFLTYFQNEAQLDKSGLPSDRFFAERPEGSVSTLKIQRTQQEDSAVYLCASSPRGLGTDTQYFGPGTRLTVL.

The chain links TRBV5-8 to TRBJ2-5, with D hard to call. The germline V gene encodes CDR1 SGHTS and CDR2 YDEGEE. The length of the CDR3 is 15 residues. V lost 0 bases and J 4 bases, leaving 13 bases between the germline ends. CDR3 nucleotide sequence: TGTGCCAGCAGCTTGGCCGGACCATTAGGAGAGACCCAGTACTTC. Translated: CASSLAGPLGETQYF.

V gene TRBV11-1 combines with J gene TRBJ2-3; D ambiguous. Germline assignment: CDR1 SGHAT and CDR2 FQDESV (reference sequence). CDR3 length equals 14 residues. Trimming shortened V by 0 bases and J by 1 base, and 5 bases separated the two germline ends. This chain's CDR3 is CASSLASGTDTQYF. CDR3 nucleotides: TGTGCCAGCAGCTTAGCGTCCGGCACAGATACGCAGTATTTT.

The CDR3: CASSLGLKETQYF. The CDR3 DNA sequence: TGTGCCAGCAGCTTAGGGCTAAAAGAGACCCAGTACTTC. The chain uses TRBV5-6 and TRBJ2-5; D is unresolved. Trimming left V 2 bases short and J 3 bases short, with 8 bases between. CDR1 and CDR2 from the germline V gene are SGHDT and YYEEEE. The CDR3 has 13 residues. Full variable domain (rest looked up from reference TRBV5-6 and TRBJ2-5): DAGVTQSPTHLIKTRGQQVTLRCSPKSGHDTVSWYQQALGQGPQFIFQYYEEEERQRGNFPDRFSGHQFPNYSSELNVNALLLGDSALYLCASSLGLKETQYFGPGTRLLVL.

This rearrangement joins TRBV2 to TRBJ2-5; 10 nucleotides line up with TRBD2. Trimming removed 1 base from V and 5 bases from J; junction bases left unmatched: 4. Germline CDR1 reads SNHLY; CDR2 reads FYNNEI. This CDR3 region has 15 residues. For the CDR3, the DNA is TGTGCCAGCAGTGAAGATTTAGCGGGAGGTGAGACCCAGTACTTC. Protein sequence: CASSEDLAGGETQYF.

The V gene is TRBV7-8, the J gene TRBJ2-2, with D unresolved. The CDR3 extends over 18 amino acids. Trimming took off 3 bases at V and 0 bases at J, with 17 bases between the two ends. Germline V gene data show CDR1 as SGHVS and CDR2 as FQNEAQ. The CDR3 protein is CASSLPDRPNANTGELFF. The CDR3 DNA is TGTGCCAGCAGCTTGCCCGATAGGCCGAACGCGAACACCGGGGAGCTGTTTTTT.

The genes are TRBV20-1 and TRBJ2-3; D remains ambiguous. This CDR3 has 9 amino acids. CDR1 is DFQATT and CDR2 is SNEGSKA in the germline V gene (reference sequence). Between the trimmed V and J ends, which lost 6 bases and 4 bases, there was a span of 2 bases. CDR3 nucleotides: TGCAGTGCCCCAGATACGCAGTATTTT. This gives the protein CSAPDTQYF.

For the CDR3, the DNA is TGCGCCAGCAGCTTGGAAGGAGGCCCGGAATCCGAGCAGTACTTC. This sequence encodes CASSLEGGPESEQYF. J is TRBJ2-7 and V is TRBV5-1; tentatively, D is TRBD2 (5 bases). There are 15 residues in the CDR3. Germline CDR1 and CDR2: SGHRS and YFSETQ. Trimming left V 0 bases short and J 6 bases short, with 16 bases between.

The gene calls are TRBV28 and TRBJ2-3; D is possibly TRBD2 (5 bases). The CDR3 sequence is 15 residues long. V lost 7 bases to trimming and J lost 4 bases, with 18 bases between them. Germline CDR1 and CDR2: MDHEN and SYDVKM. The CDR3 DNA is TGTGCCAGCATTGGGGTGGCTAGCATCTCAGATACGCAGTATTTT. Its protein is CASIGVASISDTQYF.

DNA of the CDR3: TGCGCCAGCAGCCCCGGGACTAGCGGACCCTCTGGGGCCAACGTCCTGACTTTC. It is translated as CASSPGTSGPSGANVLTF. The chain employs TRBV5-1 and TRBJ2-6; 11 positions agree with TRBD2. CDR3 size: 18 residues. V lost 4 bases to trimming and J lost 0 bases; unmatched junction nucleotides: 6. From germline, CDR1 is SGHRS and CDR2 YFSETQ.

V gene TRBV7-8 combines with J gene TRBJ2-4; 7 bases match TRBD1. The CDR3 runs to 20 residues. Germline loops: CDR1 SGHVS, CDR2 FQNEAQ. V lost 4 bases to trimming and J lost 0 bases; unmatched junction nucleotides: 18. The CDR3 DNA sequence: TGTGCCAGCAGCTCCCTGGGTCCCGGGACAGCCAACCTAGCCAAAAACATTCAGTACTTC. Its protein product is CASSSLGPGTANLAKNIQYF.

This clone was recorded a few times. The rearrangement joins TRBV11-1 to TRBJ2-2; D uncertain. The CDR3 length is 13 residues. Trimming took 5 bases from V and 4 from J, leaving 8 bases between them. Per the germline V gene, CDR1 is SGHAT and CDR2 is FQDESV (reference sequence). CDR3 loop: CASSPHVTGELFF. Written as DNA, the CDR3 is TGTGCCAGCAGCCCCCATGTCACCGGGGAGCTGTTTTTT.

The rearrangement joins TRBV7-8 to TRBJ2-1; TRBD2 might be the D (5 bases). This CDR3 contains 13 residues. Germline lookup yields CDR1 SGHVS and CDR2 FQNEAQ. V dropped 3 bases and J dropped 10 bases, with 13 bases sitting between them. The CDR3 is CASSFRSEGEQFF. The DNA for the CDR3 is TGTGCCAGCAGCTTTCGGAGTGAGGGCGAGCAGTTCTTC.

This chain connects TRBV7-2 to TRBJ2-7; D may be TRBD1 or TRBD2 (6 bases each). Per the germline V gene, CDR1 is SGHTA and CDR2 is FQGNSA. V was clipped by 1 base and J by 2 bases, with 12 bases between them. The length of the CDR3 is 15 residues. The CDR3 loop reads CASSLVGGQTYEQYF. The CDR3 DNA reads TGTGCCAGCAGCTTAGTGGGGGGCCAGACCTACGAGCAGTACTTC.

In the case of this clone: Germline is not matched at one junction end, which may reflect a read error. This chain uses TRBV7-7 with TRBJ2-2; TRBD2 matches at 11 bases. Germline assignment: CDR1 SSHAT and CDR2 FNYEAQ (reference sequence). CDR3 length: 15 amino acids. DNA for the CDR3: TGTGCTAGCAGCACGGGACTAGCGGACACCGGGGAGCTGTTTTTT. It codes for CASSTGLADTGELFF. Drawing the rest from reference TRBV7-7 and TRBJ2-2, the complete variable domain is GAGVSQSPRYKVTKRGQDVTLRCDPISSHATLYWYQQALGQGPEFLTYFNYEAQPDKSGLPSDRFSAERPEGSISTLTIQRTEQRDSAMYRCASSTGLADTGELFFGEGSRLTVL.

The chain employs TRBV10-2 and TRBJ2-7; 8 nucleotides line up with TRBD1. From germline, CDR1 is WSHSY and CDR2 SAAADI. The V gene end was trimmed by 6 bases and the J gene end by 6 bases; junction bases not matched to a gene: 13. The CDR3 runs to 15 residues. CDR3 sequence: CASRGGPGGFLEQYF. The CDR3 bases are TGCGCCAGCAGAGGAGGGCCAGGGGGCTTTCTCGAGCAGTACTTC.

The chain joins TRBV25-1 to TRBJ2-7, with a possible D match to TRBD2 (5 bases). This CDR3 comprises 14 residues. The ends were cut back, 7 bases at V and 3 bases at J, with 16 bases in the middle. The germline gives CDR1 MGHDK, CDR2 SYGVNS. The CDR3 nucleotides are TGTGCCAGCACCAAATCGGGGAGTCTCTACGAGCAGTACTTC. This codes for CASTKSGSLYEQYF.

This sequence joins TRBV19 and TRBJ2-7; perhaps TRBD2 as D (6 bases). Trimming removed 7 bases from V and 2 bases from J, with 18 bases in between. Germline CDR1 and CDR2: LNHDA and SQIVND (reference sequence). The CDR3 length is 15 residues. CDR3: CASTPRRGQTYEQYF. The CDR3 bases are TGTGCCAGTACCCCGCGGAGGGGCCAGACCTACGAGCAGTACTTC.